Following are 8 T cell receptor beta chains from one sample sequenced in a study of control samples from healthy donors and cancer patients. Using immunoSEQ multiplex PCR, the repertoire was profiled, and TCRdb retains in-frame clones only, with some absent. The sample carries around 160,000 clones, approximately 94% recorded once. The sample taken for sequencing was blood. Every receptor here comes from a man aged 18-30 years in good health.

The chain uses TRBV12-5 and TRBJ2-2; TRBD1 agrees at 8 bases. The junction had 3 bases not matched to a gene; V was cut back by 8 bases and J by 4 bases. Germline CDR1 reads LGHNT; CDR2 reads FRNRAP. This CDR3 region has 13 residues. In nucleotides, the CDR3 is TGTGCTAGTAGGACAGGGAGCACCGGGGAGCTGTTTTTT. As protein: CASRTGSTGELFF.

V usage is TRBV30 and J usage is TRBJ1-2; 9 bases map to TRBD1. Trimming at V came to 7 bases and at J to 0 bases, leaving 9 bases not matched to a gene. The CDR3 runs to 15 residues. Germline CDR1 GTSNPN, CDR2 SVGIG (reference sequence). The CDR3 sequence is CASPLGTGTNYGYTF. The CDR3 region has the DNA TGTGCCTCACCACTGGGGACAGGGACTAACTATGGCTACACCTTC.

This clone was counted a single time. V is TRBV2 and J is TRBJ1-2, with 9 bases that match TRBD1. Germline trimming cut 6 bases from V and 2 bases from J; bases unmatched to any gene: 4. CDR3 length: 14 amino acids. Germline V gene sequence: CDR1 SNHLY, CDR2 FYNNEI. For the CDR3, the DNA is TGTGCCAGCAGGGGGGACAGGGACAACTATGGCTACACCTTC. Protein sequence: CASRGDRDNYGYTF.

This clone was recorded only once. The chain recombines TRBV28 with TRBJ2-2; D is possibly TRBD2 (6 bases). This CDR3 comprises 16 residues. Germline CDR1 is MDHEN and CDR2 is SYDVKM. Trimming shortened V by 1 base and J by 5 bases, and 14 bases separated the two germline ends. The CDR3 DNA sequence: TGTGCCAGCAGTTTATTCACGGGAGAAGTAACCGGGGAGCTGTTTTTT. Amino acid sequence: CASSLFTGEVTGELFF.

The rearrangement links TRBV5-1 to TRBJ1-6; D not certain. The V gene's germline CDR1 is SGHRS and CDR2 YFSETQ. The CDR3 is made up of 13 amino acids. V was cut by 0 bases and J by 5 bases, with 3 bases left in between. The CDR3 region is CASSLDDNSPLHF. The CDR3 DNA sequence: TGCGCCAGCAGCTTGGACGATAATTCACCCCTCCACTTT.

The rearrangement uses TRBV6-5 and TRBJ2-5; 12 bases map to TRBD1. CDR3 length: 15 residues. The V and J ends lost 10 bases and 4 bases, in that order; junction bases with no gene match: 10. CDR1 MNHEY and CDR2 SVGAGI come from the germline V gene. The CDR3: CAMRGTGGRRETQYF. Here the CDR3 DNA reads TGTGCCATGAGAGGGACAGGGGGCCGTAGAGAGACCCAGTACTTC.

The rearrangement links TRBV5-1 to TRBJ2-7; D tentatively reads TRBD1 or TRBD2 (5 bases each). The germline V and J ends were trimmed by 4 bases and 7 bases, with 15 bases remaining between them. CDR1 is SGHRS, CDR2 YFSETQ, per germline. This CDR3 is built from 13 residues. This chain's CDR3 is CASSVGPMAEQYF. The CDR3 bases are TGCGCCAGCAGCGTGGGACCCATGGCAGAGCAGTACTTC. Full variable domain (remainder filled in from reference TRBV5-1 and TRBJ2-7): KAGVTQTPRYLIKTRGQQVTLSCSPISGHRSVSWYQQTPGQGLQFLFEYFSETQRNKGNFPGRFSGRQFSNSRSEMNVSTLELGDSALYLCASSVGPMAEQYFGPGTRLTVT.

The V and J genes are TRBV30 and TRBJ2-7; 7 nucleotides line up with TRBD1. CDR3 length equals 12 residues. V gave up 2 bases and J gave up 5 bases; unmatched junction bases: 3. CDR1 and CDR2 from the germline V gene are GTSNPN and SVGIG (reference sequence). CDR3 nucleotide sequence: TGTGCCTGGAGTCCCGACAGGGACGAGCAGTACTTC. This codes for CAWSPDRDEQYF.